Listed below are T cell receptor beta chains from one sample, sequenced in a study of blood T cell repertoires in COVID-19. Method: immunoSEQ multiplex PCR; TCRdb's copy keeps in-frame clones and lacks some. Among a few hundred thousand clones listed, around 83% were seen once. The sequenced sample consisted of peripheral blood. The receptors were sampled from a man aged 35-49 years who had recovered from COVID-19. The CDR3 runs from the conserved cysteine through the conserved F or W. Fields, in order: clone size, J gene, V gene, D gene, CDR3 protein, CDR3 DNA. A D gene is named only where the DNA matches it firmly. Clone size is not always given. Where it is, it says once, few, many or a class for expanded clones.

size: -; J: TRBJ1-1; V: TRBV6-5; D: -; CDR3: CASREGRRNTEAFF; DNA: TGTGCCAGCAGGGAGGGGCGGCGGAACACTGAAGCTTTCTTT
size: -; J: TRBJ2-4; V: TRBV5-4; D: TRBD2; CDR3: CASSRTSGSLSEGIQYF; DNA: TGTGCCAGCAGCCGGACTAGCGGGAGCCTGAGCGAGGGCATTCAGTACTTC
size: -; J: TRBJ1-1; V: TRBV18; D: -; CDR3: CASSPQTGRGNTEAFF; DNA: TGTGCCAGCTCACCCCAAACGGGCAGGGGGAACACTGAAGCTTTCTTT
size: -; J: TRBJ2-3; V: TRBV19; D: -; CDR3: CASSRGGYTDTQYF; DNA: TGTGCCAGTAGTAGAGGTGGGTACACGGATACGCAGTATTTT
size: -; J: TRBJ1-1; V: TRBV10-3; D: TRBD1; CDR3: CATGQPEAFF; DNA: TGTGCCACGGGACAGCCTGAAGCTTTCTTT
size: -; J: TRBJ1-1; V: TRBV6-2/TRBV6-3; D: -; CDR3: CASSWSGVNTEAFF; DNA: TGTGCCAGCAGTTGGTCAGGCGTGAACACTGAAGCTTTCTTT
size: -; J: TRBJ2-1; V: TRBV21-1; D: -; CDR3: CASSKIFGTGAINEQFF; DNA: -
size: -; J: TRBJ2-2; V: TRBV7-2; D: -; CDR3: CASSLGQGNAGELFF; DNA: TGTGCCAGCAGCTTAGGGCAGGGTAACGCCGGGGAGCTGTTTTTT
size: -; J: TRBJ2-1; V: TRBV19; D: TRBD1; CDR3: CASSSGTGVDEQFF; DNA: TGTGCCAGCTCCTCCGGGACAGGGGTAGATGAGCAGTTCTTC
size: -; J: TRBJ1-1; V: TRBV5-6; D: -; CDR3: CASSFWGVEAFF; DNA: TGTGCCAGCAGCTTTTGGGGGGTTGAAGCTTTCTTT
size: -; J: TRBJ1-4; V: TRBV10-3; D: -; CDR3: CAISESRDEKLFF; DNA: TGTGCCATCAGTGAGTCCAGGGATGAAAAACTGTTTTTT
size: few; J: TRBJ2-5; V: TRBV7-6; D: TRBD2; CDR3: CASSPQAGGPGETQYF; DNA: TGTGCCAGCAGCCCTCAAGCGGGAGGGCCTGGTGAGACCCAGTACTTC
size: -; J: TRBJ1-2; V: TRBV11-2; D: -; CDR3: CASSQTAPYGYTF; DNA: TGTGCCAGCAGCCAAACAGCTCCCTATGGCTACACCTTC
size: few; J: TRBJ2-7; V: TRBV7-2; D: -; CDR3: CASSLAFYYEQYF; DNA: TGTGCCAGCAGCTTAGCGTTCTACTACGAGCAGTACTTC
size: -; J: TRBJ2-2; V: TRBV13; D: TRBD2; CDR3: CASSLGPSGANTGELFF; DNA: TGTGCCAGCAGCTTAGGCCCTAGCGGCGCGAACACCGGGGAGCTGTTTTTT
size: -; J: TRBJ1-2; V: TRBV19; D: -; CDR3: CASSENQGRSGYTF; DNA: TGTGCCAGTAGTGAGAACCAGGGCCGCTCTGGCTACACCTTC
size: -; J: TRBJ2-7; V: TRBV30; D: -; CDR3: CAWTPGHRWFYEQYF; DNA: TGTGCCTGGACCCCTGGGCACAGGTGGTTCTACGAGCAGTACTTC
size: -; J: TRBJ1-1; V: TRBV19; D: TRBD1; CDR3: CASTPGGWDTEAFF; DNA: TGTGCCAGTACTCCAGGGGGCTGGGACACTGAAGCTTTCTTT
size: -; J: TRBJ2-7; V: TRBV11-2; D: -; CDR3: CASTLVGSLDEQYF; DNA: TGTGCCAGCACCTTAGTCGGGTCTTTGGACGAGCAGTACTTC
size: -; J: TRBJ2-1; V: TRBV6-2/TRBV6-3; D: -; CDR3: CASSYSGSYNEQFF; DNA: TGTGCCAGCAGTTATTCGGGCTCCTACAATGAGCAGTTCTTC
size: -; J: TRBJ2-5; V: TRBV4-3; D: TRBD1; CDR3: CASSPRTGETQYF; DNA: TGCGCCAGCAGCCCGCGGACAGGGGAGACCCAGTACTTC
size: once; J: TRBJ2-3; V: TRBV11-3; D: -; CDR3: CASSSWGEGGTDTQYF; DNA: TGTGCCAGCAGCTCATGGGGAGAAGGTGGCACAGATACGCAGTATTTT
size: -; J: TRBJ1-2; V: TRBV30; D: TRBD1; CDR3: CAWQGGTGRNYGYTF; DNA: TGTGCCTGGCAAGGGGGGACAGGGAGGAACTATGGCTACACCTTC
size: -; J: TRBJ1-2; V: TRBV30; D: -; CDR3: CASRDLDGYTF; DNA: TGTGCCTCGCGGGACTTAGATGGCTACACCTTC
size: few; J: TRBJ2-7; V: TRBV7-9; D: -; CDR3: CASSSWDTSYEQYF; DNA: TGTGCCAGCAGCTCGTGGGACACCTCCTACGAGCAGTACTTC
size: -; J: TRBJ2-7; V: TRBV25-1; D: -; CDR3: CASSERLTRGEQYF; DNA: TGTGCCAGCAGTGAGAGACTCACCCGCGGCGAGCAGTACTTC
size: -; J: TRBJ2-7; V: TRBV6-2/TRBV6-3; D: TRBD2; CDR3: CASTPGLDPYEQYF; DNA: TGTGCCAGCACCCCGGGACTAGACCCCTACGAGCAGTACTTC
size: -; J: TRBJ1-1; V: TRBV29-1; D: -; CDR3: CSVGGGDTEAFF; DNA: TGCAGCGTTGGAGGCGGGGACACTGAAGCTTTCTTT
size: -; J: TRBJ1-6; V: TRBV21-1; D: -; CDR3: CASSALDRGISYNSPLHF; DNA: TGTGCCAGCAGCGCCCTGGACAGGGGGATCTCCTATAATTCACCCCTCCACTTT
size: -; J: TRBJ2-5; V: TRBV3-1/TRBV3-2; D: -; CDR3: CASSFVKQGRFGETQYF; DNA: TGTGCCAGCAGCTTCGTGAAACAGGGACGATTCGGGGAGACCCAGTACTTC
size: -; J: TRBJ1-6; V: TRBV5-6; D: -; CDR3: CASSPRTRNNSPLHF; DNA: TGTGCCAGCAGCCCCCGGACAAGAAATAATTCACCCCTCCACTTT
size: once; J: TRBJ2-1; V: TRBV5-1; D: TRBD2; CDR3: CASSLAGGLAGNNEQFF; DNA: TGCGCCAGCAGCTTGGCGGGCGGGCTAGCGGGGAACAATGAGCAGTTCTTC
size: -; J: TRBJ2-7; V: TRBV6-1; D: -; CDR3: CASSEAGTFREQYF; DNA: TGTGCCAGCAGTGAAGCCGGGACATTCAGGGAGCAGTACTTC
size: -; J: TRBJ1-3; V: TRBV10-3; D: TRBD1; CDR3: CAISGTAGNTIYF; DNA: TGTGCCATCTCCGGGACAGCCGGAAACACCATATATTTT
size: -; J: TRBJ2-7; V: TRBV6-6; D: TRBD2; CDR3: CASSPASGSNEQYF; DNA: TGTGCCAGCAGCCCCGCTAGCGGGAGCAACGAGCAGTACTTC
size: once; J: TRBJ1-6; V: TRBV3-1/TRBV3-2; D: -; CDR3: CASSHLNSPLHF; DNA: TGTGCCAGCAGCCATCTAAATTCACCCCTCCACTTT
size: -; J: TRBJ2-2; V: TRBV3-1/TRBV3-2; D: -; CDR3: CASSHESGTGELFF; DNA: TGTGCCAGCAGCCATGAGTCGGGCACCGGGGAGCTGTTTTTT
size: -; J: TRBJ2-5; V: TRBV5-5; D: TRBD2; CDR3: CASSLAGGRVGETQYF; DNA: TGTGCCAGCAGCTTGGCTGGCGGGAGGGTCGGGGAGACCCAGTACTTC
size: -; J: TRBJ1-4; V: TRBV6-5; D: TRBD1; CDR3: CASSYSRGEKLFF; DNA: TGTGCCAGCAGTTACTCCAGGGGGGAAAAACTGTTTTTT
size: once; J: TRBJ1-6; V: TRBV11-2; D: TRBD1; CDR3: CASSFAGTGRRHLHF; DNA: TGTGCCAGCAGCTTCGCCGGGACAGGGAGACGCCACCTCCACTTT
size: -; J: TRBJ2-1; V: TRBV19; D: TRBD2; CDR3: CASSRDGTRAIHEQFF; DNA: TGTGCCAGTAGTCGAGACGGGACTAGAGCGATCCATGAGCAGTTCTTC
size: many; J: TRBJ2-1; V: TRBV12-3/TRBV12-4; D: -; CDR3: CASSILANEQFF; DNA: TGTGCCAGCAGTATTCTAGCGAATGAGCAGTTCTTC
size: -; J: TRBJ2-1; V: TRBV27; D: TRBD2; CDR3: CASTIRLAGGHLFF; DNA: TGTGCCAGTACCATCCGGCTAGCGGGAGGGCATTTGTTCTTC
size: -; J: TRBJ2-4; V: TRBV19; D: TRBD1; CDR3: CASSPRQGGNIQYF; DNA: TGTGCCAGTAGCCCTCGACAGGGGGGCAACATTCAGTACTTC
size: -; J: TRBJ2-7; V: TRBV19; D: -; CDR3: CASSNTPGSGQYF; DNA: TGTGCCAGTAGTAATACTCCGGGGTCGGGGCAGTACTTC
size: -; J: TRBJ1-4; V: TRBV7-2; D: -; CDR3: CASSSAYRDGNEKLFF; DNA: TGTGCCAGCAGCTCGGCCTACAGGGACGGTAATGAAAAACTGTTTTTT
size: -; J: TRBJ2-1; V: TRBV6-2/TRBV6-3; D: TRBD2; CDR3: CASSYGSGLAAGGEQFF; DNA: TGTGCCAGCAGTTACGGGTCGGGACTAGCGGCAGGCGGTGAGCAGTTCTTC
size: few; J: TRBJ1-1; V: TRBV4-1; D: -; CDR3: CASSQGPQGRTEAFF; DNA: TGCGCCAGCAGCCAAGGTCCGCAGGGGCGAACTGAAGCTTTCTTT
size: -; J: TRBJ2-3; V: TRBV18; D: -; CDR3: CASSPRKGGAPDTQYF; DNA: TGTGCCAGCTCACCAAGGAAGGGCGGGGCCCCAGATACGCAGTATTTT
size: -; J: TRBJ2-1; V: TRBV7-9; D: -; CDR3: CASSFGVDSEQFF; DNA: TGTGCCAGCAGCTTCGGGGTCGACTCTGAGCAGTTCTTC
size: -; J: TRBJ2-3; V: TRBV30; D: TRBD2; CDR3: CAWSGLAGTTDTQYF; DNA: TGTGCCTGGTCTGGACTAGCGGGGACCACAGATACGCAGTATTTT
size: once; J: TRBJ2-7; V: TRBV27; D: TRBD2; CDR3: CASSWDTGTSGNEQYF; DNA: TGTGCCAGCAGTTGGGACACCGGGACTAGCGGAAACGAGCAGTACTTC
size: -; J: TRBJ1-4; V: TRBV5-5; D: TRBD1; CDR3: CASSGTGDILFF; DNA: TGTGCCAGCAGCGGCACAGGGGACATACTGTTTTTT
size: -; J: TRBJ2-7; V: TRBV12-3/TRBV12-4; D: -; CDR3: CASSFRLYEQYF; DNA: TGTGCCAGCAGTTTCCGTCTTTACGAGCAGTACTTC
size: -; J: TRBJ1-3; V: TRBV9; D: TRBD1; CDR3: CASSVAGQSGPGHF; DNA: TGTGCCAGCAGCGTAGCGGGACAGTCAGGGCCAGGGCATTTT
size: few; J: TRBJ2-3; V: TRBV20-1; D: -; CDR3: CSVRDTDTQYF; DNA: TGCAGTGTGCGGGACACAGATACGCAGTATTTT
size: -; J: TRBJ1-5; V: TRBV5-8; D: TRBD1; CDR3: CASSLGQVDNQPQHF; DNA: TGTGCCAGCAGCTTAGGACAGGTAGACAATCAGCCCCAGCATTTT
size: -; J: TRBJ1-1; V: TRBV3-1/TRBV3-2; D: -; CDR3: CASSQSPGLYTEAFF; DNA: TGTGCCAGCAGCCAATCGCCGGGTCTTTACACTGAAGCTTTCTTT
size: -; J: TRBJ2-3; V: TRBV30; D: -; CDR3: CAWSVLTADTQYF; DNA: TGTGCCTGGAGTGTACTGACTGCAGATACGCAGTATTTT
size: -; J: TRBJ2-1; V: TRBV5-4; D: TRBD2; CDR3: CASSLHAAGHNEQFF; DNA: TGTGCCAGCAGCTTGCATGCAGCGGGGCACAATGAGCAGTTCTTC